The 13 T cell receptor beta chains presented below share a single source sample, sequenced in a study of OX40 agonist ivuxolimab in advanced cancers. Assay used: immunoSEQ multiplex PCR; TCRdb lists only in-frame clones, some missing. The sample yields some 66,000 clones, around 86% seen once. Sequences were derived from CD4+ or CD8+ T cells sorted from blood, sampled in a trial of the OX40 agonist ivuxolimab. The receptors stem from an adult with an advanced solid tumor such as melanoma, head and neck, liver or kidney cancer.

The genes are TRBV15 and TRBJ2-2, with D perhaps matching TRBD1 or TRBD2 (6 bases each). Trimming pared 0 bases from V and 7 bases from J, leaving 12 bases between. CDR1 and CDR2 from the germline V gene are LNHNV and YYDKDF (reference sequence). The CDR3 extends over 15 amino acids. CDR3 residues: CATSRDPGGGGELFF. CDR3 DNA: TGTGCCACCAGCAGAGATCCCGGAGGGGGCGGGGAGCTGTTTTTT.

The chain combines TRBV2 with TRBJ2-5; D is unclear. Trimming removed 6 bases from V and 7 bases from J, with 12 bases in between. Germline CDR1 reads SNHLY; CDR2 reads FYNNEI. This CDR3 is 12 amino acids long. CDR3 residues: CASSAGLGTQYF. CDR3 DNA sequence: TGTGCCAGCAGCGCAGGTCTGGGGACCCAGTACTTC.

The DNA for the CDR3 is TGTGCCACCAGCAGAGAACGGGGTTCTAACTATGGCTACACCTTC. As protein: CATSRERGSNYGYTF. The chain is built from TRBV15 and TRBJ1-2; D gene ambiguous. The V end lost 0 bases, the J end lost 0 bases, and 8 bases lay between the germline ends. The CDR3 extends over 15 amino acids. CDR1 LNHNV and CDR2 YYDKDF come from the germline V gene (reference sequence).

The chain couples TRBV30 to TRBJ2-2; 7 bases are a match to TRBD1. Trimming took 8 bases from V and 3 from J; bases not matched to a gene: 9. Germline lookup yields CDR1 GTSNPN and CDR2 SVGIG (reference sequence). The CDR3 spans 14 residues. The CDR3 here is CALQTRGYTGELFF. The CDR3 DNA sequence: TGTGCCCTACAAACCAGGGGGTACACCGGGGAGCTGTTTTTT.

The chain joins TRBV28 to TRBJ2-1, with 9 bases identical to TRBD2. The CDR3 runs 16 residues. V gave up 6 bases and J gave up 7 bases; unmatched junction bases: 13. CDR1 is MDHEN, CDR2 SYDVKM, per germline. The CDR3 region is CASRFPTAGGRNEQFF. As DNA, the CDR3 is TGTGCCAGCAGGTTCCCTACGGCGGGAGGGCGGAATGAGCAGTTCTTC.

The chain couples TRBV16 to TRBJ2-7; 7 bases fit TRBD1. Germline V gene lookup returns CDR1 KGHSY and CDR2 FQNENV. The CDR3 runs 16 residues. The V segment lost 4 bases and the J segment 3 bases; nucleotides outside the gene matches: 12. The CDR3 sequence: CASSPLGTVGDYEQYF. In DNA form, the CDR3 reads TGTGCCAGCAGCCCTCTAGGGACAGTCGGGGACTACGAGCAGTACTTC.

This clone was observed a few times. The gene calls are TRBV6-5 and TRBJ2-7, with 9 bases fitting TRBD1. Unmatched junction bases numbered 6, after V lost 5 bases and J lost 4 bases. Germline CDR1 and CDR2: MNHEY and SVGAGI. CDR3 size: 14 residues. The CDR3 loop is CASSTTGGAYEQYF. The CDR3 coding sequence is TGTGCCAGCAGTACCACAGGGGGCGCGTACGAGCAGTACTTC.

This CDR3 reads CASSSTIGQATQYF. In DNA form, the CDR3 reads TGTGCCAGCAGTTCCACGATTGGGCAGGCGACCCAGTACTTC. The V call is TRBV27, the J call TRBJ2-5; D is unresolved. The CDR3 has 14 residues. V shed 4 bases and J shed 7 bases, with 16 bases lying between them. Germline CDR1 and CDR2: MNHEY and SMNVEV (reference sequence).

J is TRBJ1-2 and V is TRBV19; D is possibly TRBD1 (5 bases). Germline lookup yields CDR1 LNHDA and CDR2 SQIVND (reference sequence). With 7 bases removed from V and 4 bases from J, the gap between germline ends came to 13 bases. There are 13 residues in the CDR3. As DNA, the CDR3 is TGTGCCAGTACCCCCTTGGGGGTCTATGGCTACACCTTC. This translates into CASTPLGVYGYTF.

This clone was observed a single time. This sequence joins TRBV7-9 and TRBJ2-5; TRBD1 might be the D (6 bases). Trimming removed 0 bases from V and 13 bases from J, with 15 bases in between. This CDR3 is built from 13 residues. CDR1 and CDR2 (germline): SEHNR, FQNEAQ (reference sequence). DNA of the CDR3: TGTGCCAGCAGCTTAGCGTTAAACAGGGTGTGGTACTTC. This encodes CASSLALNRVWYF. The complete variable domain, with remaining parts taken from reference TRBV7-9 and TRBJ2-5, reads DTGVSQNPRHKITKRGQNVTFRCDPISEHNRLYWYRQTLGQGPEFLTYFQNEAQLEKSRLLSDRFSAERPKGSFSTLEIQRTEQGDSAMYLCASSLALNRVWYFGPGTRLLVL.

This rearrangement joins TRBV11-3 to TRBJ2-1; 13 bases map to TRBD2. The CDR3 covers 17 residues. The germline CDR1 and CDR2 sequences are SGHNT and YENEEA. Trimming at V came to 1 base and at J to 9 bases, leaving 9 bases not matched to a gene. CDR3 amino acids: CASSLASGLAGEIEQFF. CDR3 nucleotide sequence: TGTGCCAGCAGCTTAGCGAGTGGACTAGCGGGAGAGATTGAGCAGTTCTTC.

The chain carries TRBV6-1 and TRBJ2-2; the D is unclear. This CDR3 has 11 residues. Trimming cost V 6 bases and J 5 bases, with 4 bases left between them. In germline, CDR1 is MNHNS, CDR2 SASEGT. The CDR3 reads CASRPTGELFF. As DNA, the CDR3 is TGTGCCAGCAGGCCAACCGGGGAGCTGTTTTTT.

In this sample, this clone turned up a few times. V is TRBV19 and J is TRBJ1-5; D remains ambiguous. The CDR3 extends over 12 amino acids. Per the germline V gene, CDR1 is LNHDA and CDR2 is SQIVND (reference sequence). Trimming removed 4 bases at V and 5 bases at J, with 6 bases between. CDR3 coding DNA: TGTGCCAGTAGTAGGGTTTATCAGCCCCAGCATTTT. This gives the protein CASSRVYQPQHF. The full variable domain, in which reference TRBV19 and TRBJ1-5 provide the parts outside the CDR3, is DGGITQSPKYLFRKEGQNVTLSCEQNLNHDAMYWYRQDPGQGLRLIYYSQIVNDFQKGDIAEGYSVSREKKESFPLTVTSAQKNPTAFYLCASSRVYQPQHFGDGTRLSIL.